The present TCR delta chain was sequenced within a study of Vδ1+ human thymocytes. General study results and limits: Thymic TRG and TRD repertoires appeared highly polyclonal, with Gaussian CDR3 length distributions. Despite high sort purity, 20% to 25% of thymic T cell receptor delta sequences were Vdelta2. TRD repertoires were essentially private, unlike widely shared TRG clonotypes.

This clone was observed a few times. Its antigen remains unknown. V was pared by 2 bases and J by 0 bases, with 25 bases between. The germline V gene has CDR1 TSWWSYY and CDR2 QGS. The CDR3 runs to 20 residues. Alphabeta T cells were depleted, then CD3+ Vdelta1+ Vdelta2- thymocytes were FACS-sorted. Vdelta1+ thymocyte sorts reached between about 98% and 99.6% purity. Extracted RNA was reverse transcribed into cDNA. Pooled V-gene forward primers with one constant-region reverse primer generated the CDR3 amplicons by multiplex PCR. TCRdb re-called the multiplex PCR reads with CATT. The sample records about 75,000 delta-chain clones, around 35% being singletons.

The sample consisted of Vdelta1+ gamma-delta thymocytes from the thymus. The subset here: FACS-sorted CD3+ TCRalphabeta- TCRVdelta1+ TCRVdelta2- thymocytes. This clonotype originated in a boy under two years old who had congenital heart surgery. The chain couples TRDV1 to TRDJ1; D might be TRDD3 (6 bases). CDR3: CALGERVFGSRGTDTDKLIF. The CDR3 DNA reads TGTGCTCTTGGGGAAAGGGTGTTCGGATCTCGGGGGACAGACACCGATAAACTCATCTTT.